This TCR beta chain was obtained from a study of shared clonotypes between healthy human individuals. Study-level information: CD4 naive and memory got three plates each, CD8 naive two, CD8 memory one.

Turning to this clone: Its target is not known.

The assay ran at deep level. Replicate PCRs for sorted subsets used 200 ng DNA; this equaled 25,000 to 30,000 T cell genomes. TCRdb's copy holds only in-frame clones and misses some; the assay was immunoSEQ multiplex PCR. The sample includes about 1,900,000 clones, about 94% of them seen just once. Study-wide points: Despite large depth, rarefaction showed incomplete sorted-subset sequencing.

It was CD45RO-negative cells, positively selected for CCR7, that made up naive CD8 cells, with terminally differentiated effector memory CD45RA+ cells excluded. The material sequenced was naive CD8+ T cells sorted from blood. This clonotype was obtained from a man aged 18 to 30 in good health.

The CDR3 loop is CAWSGGLGMNTEAFF. CDR3 sequence (DNA): TGTGCCTGGAGCGGGGGGCTGGGTATGAACACTGAAGCTTTCTTT. V usage is TRBV30 and J usage is TRBJ1-1; possible D gene TRBD1, 6 bases. Between the trimmed V and J ends, which lost 3 bases and 0 bases, there was a span of 14 bases. The CDR3 totals 15 residues. Germline CDR1 GTSNPN, CDR2 SVGIG (reference sequence). The whole variable domain, filled in from reference TRBV30 and TRBJ1-1, reads SQTIHQWPATLVQPVGSPLSLECTVEGTSNPNLYWYRQAAGRGLQLLFYSVGIGQISSEVPQNLSASRPQDRQFILSSKKLLLSDSGFYLCAWSGGLGMNTEAFFGQGTRLTVV.